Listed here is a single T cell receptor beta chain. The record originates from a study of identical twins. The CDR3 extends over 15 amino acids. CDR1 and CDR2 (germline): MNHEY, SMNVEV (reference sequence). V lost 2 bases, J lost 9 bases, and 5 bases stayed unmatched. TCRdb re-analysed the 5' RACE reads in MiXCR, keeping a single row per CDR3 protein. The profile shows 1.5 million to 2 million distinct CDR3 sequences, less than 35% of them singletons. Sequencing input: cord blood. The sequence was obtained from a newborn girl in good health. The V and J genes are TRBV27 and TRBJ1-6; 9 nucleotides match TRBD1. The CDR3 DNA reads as TGTGCCAGCAGTTTAAGGGGACAGGGTTTTTCACCCCTCCACTTT. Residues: CASSLRGQGFSPLHF.